The TCR beta chain described here comes from a study of T cells generated in artificial thymic organoids. About the research overall: FACS removed CD4 immature single positive or double positive precursors in some experiments.

Points from the study as a whole: TCR diversity of organoid-derived CD8 single positive cells matched thymic and naive blood cells.

Separate semi-nested PCRs amplified TCRalpha and TCRbeta libraries using constant-region reverse primers in TRAC or TRBC. TCRdb recomputed calls from the 5' RACE reads with MiXCR, one row per CDR3 protein. The sample includes thousands of distinct CDR3 sequences, around 20% of them seen just once. Organoid and thymic CD3+TCRαβ+CD8 single positive cells were FACS sorted. J gave up 1 base and V 4 bases, and 8 bases lay outside the gene matches. The CDR3 length is 16 residues. CDR1 and CDR2 from the germline V gene are MNHNY and SVGAGI (reference sequence). This clonotype is labeled medium-sized. As yet, its antigen is unknown.

This TCR came from a human donor who gave cord blood stem cells for thymic organoid culture, a cardiac surgery patient who gave postnatal thymus, or a blood donor (not recorded which). The sequencing sample was made of naive CD8+ T cells from the thymus. The subset was: CD3+TCRalphabeta+CD8SP T cells; for blood, CD45RO-CCR7+ naive CD8+ T cells. The chain links TRBV6-6 to TRBJ2-7; 9 nucleotides match TRBD2. CDR3 in amino acids: CASSFLAGWGSYEQYF. CDR3 DNA sequence: TGTGCCAGCAGTTTCCTAGCGGGATGGGGTTCCTACGAGCAGTACTTC.